A single sample gave rise to the 8 T cell receptor beta chains below, sequenced in a study of breast tumors, draining lymph nodes, adjacent tissues (dated by TCRdb to the mid-2010s). Library prep was done by multiplex PCR. Data came from an Illumina HiSeq 2000. TCRdb reprocessed the public reads (quality trimming at Q25 with fastp, clone calling with MiXCR) and kept in-frame beta chains. Each entry merges the rows of one CDR3 protein and shows their most common DNA and genes. The sample table holds tens of thousands of distinct CDR3 sequences, of which about 63% were seen once. The top ten constitute over 15% of the sample. The sequenced material came from breast tumor tissue. The receptors shown here come from a female donor with breast cancer. Some clones in this sample may be carry-over from other donors' samples.

This clonotype has more than one count but fewer than ten. This rearrangement joins TRBV29-1 to TRBJ2-3; the D call may be TRBD1 or TRBD2 (5 bases each). Germline loops: CDR1 SQVTM, CDR2 ANQGSEA. Trimming left V 4 bases short and J 6 bases short, with 11 bases between. This CDR3 comprises 12 residues. Here the CDR3 DNA reads TGCAGCGTTGTCTGGGGGAAGGATACGCAGTATTTT. The encoded protein is CSVVWGKDTQYF.

Details on this clonotype: This may come from a read error, since a much larger clone is one base off. The V gene is TRBV5-1, the J gene TRBJ1-1; tentative D call: TRBD1 (5 bases). CDR1 and CDR2 (germline): SGHRS, YFSETQ. CDR3 length: 16 amino acids. Trimming took off 1 base at V and 0 bases at J, with 13 bases between the two ends. Here the CDR3 reads CASSLPIPTVNTEAFF. CDR3 bases: TGCGCCAGCAGCTTGCCTATACCGACAGTGAACACTGAAGCTTTCTTT.

V gene TRBV6-1 combines with J gene TRBJ1-4, with D unclear. The V and J ends lost 6 bases and 6 bases respectively, with 14 bases between them. Germline V gene data show CDR1 as MNHNS and CDR2 as SASEGT. The CDR3 runs 14 residues. As DNA, the CDR3 is TGTGCCAGCAGGGATTCTGGGTGGGATGAAAAACTGTTTTTT. Translating it yields CASRDSGWDEKLFF.

V usage is TRBV4-3 and J usage is TRBJ1-2; 11 bases match TRBD1. Looked up from germline, CDR1 is LGHNA and CDR2 is YSLEER. The V segment lost 6 bases and the J segment 6 bases; nucleotides outside the gene matches: 6. This CDR3 comprises 14 residues. The CDR3 DNA sequence: TGCGCCAGCAGGGACAGGGGGCGCGGGGATGGCTACACCTTC. Translation: CASRDRGRGDGYTF.

At least ten counts were recorded for this clonotype. This chain links TRBV6-2 or TRBV6-3 with TRBJ2-1, with TRBD1 as a possible D gene (6 bases). Germline loops: CDR1 MNHEY, CDR2 SVGEGT. Trimming stripped 5 bases from V and 7 bases from J, with 21 bases between. The CDR3 is 16 amino acids. CDR3 region: CASSPHRVTVKNEQFF. The CDR3 nucleotides read TGTGCCAGCAGTCCCCACAGGGTGACTGTGAAGAATGAGCAGTTCTTC.

V usage is TRBV10-3 and J usage is TRBJ2-1; D gene uncertain. Germline CDR1 is ENHRY and CDR2 is SYGVKD. This CDR3 is built from 15 residues. Trimming shortened V by 1 base and J by 1 base, and 8 bases separated the two germline ends. Here the CDR3 reads CAISEFTPSYNEQFF. The CDR3 nucleotides read TGTGCCATCAGTGAGTTTACCCCTTCCTACAATGAGCAGTTCTTC.

This chain uses TRBV2 with TRBJ2-2; D call uncertain. V lost 8 bases to trimming and J lost 8 bases, with 12 bases between them. CDR1 SNHLY and CDR2 FYNNEI come from the germline V gene. The CDR3 is 12 residues long. CDR3 in DNA: TGTGCCAGCGAGGTTTCTGTGGGGGAGCTGTTTTTT. Protein product: CASEVSVGELFF.

On this clonotype itself: The CDR3 end shows no conserved phenylalanine or tryptophan, and so a read error is likely. The chain carries TRBV7-9 and TRBJ2-5, with D hard to call. Per the germline V gene, CDR1 is SEHNR and CDR2 is FQNEAQ (reference sequence). The CDR3 is 14 amino acids. V was trimmed by 5 bases and J by 4 bases, leaving 14 bases between them. The CDR3 sequence: CASSLDWGRETQYL. CDR3 DNA: TGTGCCAGCAGCCTAGATTGGGGTCGAGAGACCCAGTACCTC.